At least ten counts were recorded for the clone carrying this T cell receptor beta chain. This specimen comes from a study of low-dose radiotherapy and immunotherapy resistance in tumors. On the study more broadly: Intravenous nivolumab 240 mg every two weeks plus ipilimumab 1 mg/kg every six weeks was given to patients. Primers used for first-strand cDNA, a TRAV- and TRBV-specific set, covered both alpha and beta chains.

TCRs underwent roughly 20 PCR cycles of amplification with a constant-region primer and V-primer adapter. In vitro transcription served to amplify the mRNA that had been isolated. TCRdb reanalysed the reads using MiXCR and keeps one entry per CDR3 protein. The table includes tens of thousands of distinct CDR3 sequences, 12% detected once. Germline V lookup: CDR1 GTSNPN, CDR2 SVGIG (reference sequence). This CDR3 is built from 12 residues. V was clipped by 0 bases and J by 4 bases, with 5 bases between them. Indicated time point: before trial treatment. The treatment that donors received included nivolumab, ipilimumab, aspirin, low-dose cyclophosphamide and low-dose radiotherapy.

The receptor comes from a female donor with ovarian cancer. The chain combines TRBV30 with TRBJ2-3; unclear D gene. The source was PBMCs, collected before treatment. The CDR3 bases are TGTGCCTGGAGTGTAAGGTCAGATACGCAGTATTTT. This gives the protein CAWSVRSDTQYF. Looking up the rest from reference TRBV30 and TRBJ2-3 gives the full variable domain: SQTIHQWPATLVQPVGSPLSLECTVEGTSNPNLYWYRQAAGRGLQLLFYSVGIGQISSEVPQNLSASRPQDRQFILSSKKLLLSDSGFYLCAWSVRSDTQYFGPGTRLTVL.